These 9 T cell receptor beta chains originate from one sample sequenced in a study of T cells in localized non-small cell lung cancer. Sequenced by immunoSEQ multiplex PCR; TCRdb stores in-frame clones only, minus some. This repertoire shows about 24,000 clones, approximately 87% found once; its top ten account for around 6%. Specimen: PBMCs, collected before any cancer treatment. Source of these receptors: a man aged 40 to 75 with stage II lung adenocarcinoma.

The chain uses TRBV19 and TRBJ1-6, with D possibly TRBD1 on 6 matching bases. Between the trimmed V and J ends, which lost 3 bases and 3 bases, there was a span of 12 bases. Germline V CDR1 and CDR2: LNHDA, SQIVND (reference sequence). CDR3 length: 16 amino acids. The CDR3 reads CASSILTGVYNSPLHF. The CDR3 bases are TGTGCCAGTAGTATTCTGACAGGCGTCTATAATTCACCCCTCCACTTT.

CDR3 loop: CASRDRVGEQYF. The CDR3 DNA sequence: TGTGCCAGCAGGGACAGGGTTGGCGAGCAGTACTTC. V gene TRBV27 combines with J gene TRBJ2-7; 8 bases match TRBD1. The CDR3 is 12 residues long. The germline CDR1 and CDR2 sequences are MNHEY and SMNVEV (reference sequence). Unmatched junction bases numbered 4, after V lost 6 bases and J lost 6 bases.

The rearrangement links TRBV15 to TRBJ2-3, with 8 bases that match TRBD1. The V gene's germline CDR1 is LNHNV and CDR2 YYDKDF (reference sequence). CDR3 length: 13 residues. V lost 3 bases, J lost 6 bases, and 2 bases stayed unmatched. The CDR3 sequence: CATSSRDRDTQYF. Here the CDR3 DNA reads TGTGCCACCAGCAGCCGGGACAGGGATACGCAGTATTTT.

The chain combines TRBV2 with TRBJ1-2; D is uncertain. Trimming cost V 7 bases and J 4 bases, with 13 bases left between them. Germline CDR1 reads SNHLY; CDR2 reads FYNNEI. This CDR3 is 13 amino acids long. CDR3 sequence: CASTPLPVYGYTF. CDR3 nucleotides: TGTGCCAGCACCCCTCTCCCAGTCTATGGCTACACCTTC.

The chain carries TRBV30 and TRBJ1-1; D might be TRBD1 (6 bases). Trimming pared 8 bases from V and 8 bases from J, leaving 12 bases between. Germline loops: CDR1 GTSNPN, CDR2 SVGIG (reference sequence). CDR3 length: 10 amino acids. CDR3 protein: CAGYRVEAFF. As DNA, the CDR3 is TGTGCCGGTTACAGGGTAGAAGCTTTCTTT.

Only a few counts were recorded for this clone. The J gene is TRBJ2-2, the V gene TRBV9, with unresolved D. Looked up from germline, CDR1 is SGDLS and CDR2 is YYNGEE. This CDR3 has 17 amino acids. V was cut by 4 bases and J by 2 bases, with 18 bases left in between. This CDR3 reads CASSYSRKRGNTGELFF. CDR3 bases: TGTGCCAGCAGCTACTCCCGGAAGAGAGGAAACACCGGGGAGCTGTTTTTT.

The chain uses TRBV15 and TRBJ1-4, with D perhaps TRBD1 (6 bases). Per germline, CDR1 LNHNV and CDR2 YYDKDF (reference sequence). Trimming removed 0 bases from V and 7 bases from J, with 6 bases in between. The CDR3 contains 13 residues. The CDR3 here is CATSRDRGEKLFF. DNA of the CDR3: TGTGCCACCAGCAGAGACAGGGGTGAAAAACTGTTTTTT.

This sequence joins TRBV4-3 and TRBJ2-7; D call uncertain. CDR1 and CDR2 from the germline V gene are LGHNA and YSLEER. Trimming pared 0 bases from V and 6 bases from J, leaving 9 bases between. This CDR3 comprises 13 residues. CDR3 sequence reads: CASSQDRGSEQYF. CDR3 in DNA: TGCGCCAGCAGCCAAGATCGTGGTTCCGAGCAGTACTTC.

The V and J genes are TRBV7-9 and TRBJ2-3; TRBD1 or TRBD2 may be the D gene (5 bases each). The V end was cut by 4 bases, the J end by 4 bases, with 12 bases between. CDR3 length equals 14 residues. CDR1 is SEHNR, CDR2 FQNEAQ, per germline (reference sequence). CDR3 DNA: TGTGCCAGCAGCTCCCGGGGCCTGCCAGATACGCAGTATTTT. It specifies CASSSRGLPDTQYF. The full variable domain, with the rest looked up from reference TRBV7-9 and TRBJ2-3, is DTGVSQNPRHKITKRGQNVTFRCDPISEHNRLYWYRQTLGQGPEFLTYFQNEAQLEKSRLLSDRFSAERPKGSFSTLEIQRTEQGDSAMYLCASSSRGLPDTQYFGPGTRLTVL.